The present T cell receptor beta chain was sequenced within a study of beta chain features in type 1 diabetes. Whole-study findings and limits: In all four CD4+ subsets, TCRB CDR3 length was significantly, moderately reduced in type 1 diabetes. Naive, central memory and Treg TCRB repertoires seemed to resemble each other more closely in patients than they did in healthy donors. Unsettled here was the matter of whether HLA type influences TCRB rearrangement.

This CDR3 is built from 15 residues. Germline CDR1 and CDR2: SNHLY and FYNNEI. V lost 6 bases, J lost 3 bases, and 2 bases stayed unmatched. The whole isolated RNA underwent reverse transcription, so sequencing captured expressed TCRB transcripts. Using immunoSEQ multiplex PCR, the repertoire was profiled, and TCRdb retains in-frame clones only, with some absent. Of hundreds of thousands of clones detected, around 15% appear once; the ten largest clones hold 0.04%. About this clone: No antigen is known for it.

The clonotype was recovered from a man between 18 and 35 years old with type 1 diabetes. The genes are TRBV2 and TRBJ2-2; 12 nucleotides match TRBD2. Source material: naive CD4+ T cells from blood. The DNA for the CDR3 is TGTGCCAGCAGGAGACTAGCGGGAGACACCGGGGAGCTGTTTTTT. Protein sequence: CASRRLAGDTGELFF.